This TCR beta chain was recorded in a study of blood T cell repertoires in COVID-19. Whole-study context: Acute and convalescent COVID-19 samples came from the United States, Italy and Spain. Nucleic acid was either cDNA or gDNA, and it came from T cells, B-cell-depleted T cells, or PBMCs.

Trimming left V 1 base short and J 5 bases short, with 9 bases between. Per the germline V gene, CDR1 is SGHRS and CDR2 is YFSETQ. The CDR3 extends over 13 amino acids. Original analysis: Amplified reference gene primers provided the basis for estimating nucleated cell counts. The method was immunoSEQ multiplex PCR; TCRdb's version includes in-frame clones alone and lacks a portion of them. That table furnishes V, J and clone size, whereas the DNA furnished D and trimming. The table includes approximately 180,000 clones, more than 75% detected once. Details on this clone: The identical CDR3 is also encoded by other nucleotide sequences in the sample.

Sequencing used peripheral blood. The V and J genes are TRBV5-1 and TRBJ1-1; weak D call: TRBD1 (5 bases). This sequence was found in a person between 65 and 80 years old with COVID-19, enrolled during active disease. CDR3 loop: CASSLQGGTEAFF. The CDR3 bases are TGCGCCAGCAGCTTGCAGGGTGGGACTGAAGCTTTCTTT.